This T cell receptor (beta chain) is drawn from a study of T cells after yellow fever vaccination. This clonotype was seen many times. TCRdb re-called the 5' RACE reads with MiXCR, one entry per CDR3 protein. Of a few hundred thousand distinct CDR3 sequences listed, about a sixth are singletons. The CDR3 runs 12 residues. Germline CDR1 is MNHEY and CDR2 is SVGEGT. The ends were cut back, 6 bases at V and 4 bases at J, with 8 bases in the middle. The specimen was PBMCs, collected about 5 days after the first yellow fever vaccination. The chain employs TRBV6-2 or TRBV6-3 and TRBJ2-3; no reliable D call. The TCR was taken from a man aged 18 to 35 who received the YFV17D yellow fever vaccine. The CDR3 region is CASSDLADTQYF. The CDR3, as DNA: TGTGCCAGCAGCGACTTAGCAGATACGCAGTATTTT.